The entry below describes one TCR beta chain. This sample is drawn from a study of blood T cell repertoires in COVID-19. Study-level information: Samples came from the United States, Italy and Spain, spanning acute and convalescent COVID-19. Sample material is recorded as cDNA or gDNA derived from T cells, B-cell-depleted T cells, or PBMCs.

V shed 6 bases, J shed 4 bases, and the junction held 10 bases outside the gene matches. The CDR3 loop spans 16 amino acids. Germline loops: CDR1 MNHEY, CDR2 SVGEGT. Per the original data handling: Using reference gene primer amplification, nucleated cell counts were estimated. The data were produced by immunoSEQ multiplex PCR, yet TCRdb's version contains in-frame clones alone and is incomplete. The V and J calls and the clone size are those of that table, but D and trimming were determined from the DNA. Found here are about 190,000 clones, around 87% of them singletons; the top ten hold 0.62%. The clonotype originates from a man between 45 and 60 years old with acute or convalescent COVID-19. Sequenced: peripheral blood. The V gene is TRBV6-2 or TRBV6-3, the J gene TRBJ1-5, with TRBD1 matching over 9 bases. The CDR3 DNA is TGTGCCAGCAGCTCCCTAGGGACAGGGAGAAATCAGCCCCAGCATTTT. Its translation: CASSSLGTGRNQPQHF.